The 18 T cell receptor beta chains below all came from one sample that was sequenced in a study of T-cell memory formation after mild COVID-19. TCRdb called the 5' RACE reads again in MiXCR, with one record for every CDR3 protein. The repertoire includes some 300,000 distinct CDR3 sequences, roughly 19% of them detected once, and around a fifth sits in the top ten. The sequencing sample was made of PBMCs or a T cell subset sorted from them (not recorded which). Receptors originate from a man between 18 and 35 years old who had mild COVID-19 (a few samples of this study predate the infection). Cell type and time point are not known.

J is TRBJ2-2 and V is TRBV11-2; 7 nucleotides align to TRBD2. CDR3 size: 13 residues. CDR1 is SGHAT and CDR2 is FQNNGV in the germline V gene. Trimming at V came to 6 bases and at J to 7 bases, leaving 5 bases not matched to a gene. The CDR3 sequence is CASRSLAGGELFF. CDR3 DNA sequence: TGTGCCAGCAGGAGTTTAGCGGGCGGGGAGCTGTTTTTT.

This clonotype has only a few counts. This sequence joins TRBV7-2 and TRBJ2-1, with no clear D. This CDR3 spans 13 amino acids. The germline V gene has CDR1 SGHTA and CDR2 FQGNSA. V lost 5 bases to trimming and J lost 6 bases, with 11 bases between them. This chain's CDR3 is CASSPGQPNEQFF. CDR3 nucleotides: TGTGCCAGCAGCCCGGGCCAACCCAATGAGCAGTTCTTC. The entire variable domain, with the rest obtained from reference TRBV7-2 and TRBJ2-1, is as follows: GAGVSQSPSNKVTEKGKDVELRCDPISGHTALYWYRQSLGQGLEFLIYFQGNSAPDKSGLPSDRFSAERTGGSVSTLTIQRTQQEDSAVYLCASSPGQPNEQFFGPGTRLTVL.

J is TRBJ2-3 and V is TRBV20-1; 8 bases align to TRBD2. V dropped 5 bases and J dropped 0; count of bases not matched to a gene: 4. The CDR3 sequence is 14 residues long. CDR1 is DFQATT, CDR2 SNEGSKA, per germline (reference sequence). The CDR3 bases are TGCAGTGCTGGACCGGGGGGGAGCACAGATACGCAGTATTTT. Translating gives CSAGPGGSTDTQYF.

This clonotype was counted a single time. The chain carries TRBV6-2 or TRBV6-3 and TRBJ2-7, with TRBD2 matching 7 bases. The CDR3 totals 15 residues. Trimming took 6 bases from V and 6 from J; bases not matched to a gene: 14. In germline, CDR1 is MNHEY, CDR2 SVGEGT. CDR3 loop: CASSFRGLHQFEQYF. The CDR3 DNA reads TGTGCCAGCAGCTTTCGGGGACTACACCAGTTCGAGCAGTACTTC.

This clonotype was observed a handful of times. This rearrangement joins TRBV7-3 to TRBJ2-2; 8 nucleotides match TRBD1. This CDR3 comprises 21 residues. V shed 2 bases, J shed 4 bases, and the junction held 21 bases outside the gene matches. CDR1 SGHTA and CDR2 FQGTGA come from the germline V gene. This CDR3 is CASSLYPQGTGIRGGTGELFF. CDR3 in DNA: TGTGCCAGCAGCTTATACCCCCAGGGGACAGGTATTAGAGGTGGCACCGGGGAGCTGTTTTTT.

V usage is TRBV5-1 and J usage is TRBJ2-3; 13 bases agree with TRBD2. CDR3 length: 16 residues. With 4 bases clipped from V and 3 bases from J, the junction kept 5 bases outside the gene matches. Per the germline V gene, CDR1 is SGHRS and CDR2 is YFSETQ. This CDR3 is CASSTLTSGGTDTQYF. CDR3 sequence (DNA): TGCGCCAGCAGCACCCTGACTAGCGGGGGGACAGATACGCAGTATTTT.

This clonotype has just a few counts. The gene calls are TRBV30 and TRBJ1-4; no clear D. Trimming left V 2 bases short and J 7 bases short, with 11 bases between. From germline, CDR1 is GTSNPN and CDR2 SVGIG (reference sequence). The CDR3 is made up of 13 amino acids. The CDR3: CAWSNVEGEKLFF. The CDR3 DNA is TGTGCCTGGAGTAATGTAGAGGGTGAAAAACTGTTTTTT.

Turning to this clonotype: A read error may produce the germline difference seen at one junction end. V is TRBV7-7 and J is TRBJ2-5; D might be TRBD2 (6 bases). The CDR3 runs 16 residues. Germline CDR1 SSHAT, CDR2 FNYEAQ (reference sequence). CDR3 in DNA: TGTGCTAGCAGCTCCCCCGTCGGAGGGGAGGAAGAGACCCAGTACTTC. It is translated as CASSSPVGGEEETQYF.

The V and J genes are TRBV4-1 and TRBJ2-2, with TRBD1 matching 7 bases. CDR1 and CDR2 (germline): MGHRA, YSYEKL. This CDR3 is built from 14 residues. V was pared by 2 bases and J by 5 bases, with 2 bases of the junction left unmatched. CDR3 nucleotides: TGCGCCAGCAGCCAAATACAGGGGACCGGGGAGCTGTTTTTT. Translating gives CASSQIQGTGELFF.

The sample holds a few counts of this clonotype. The chain uses TRBV7-3 and TRBJ1-2; TRBD1 might be the D (5 bases). Germline V CDR1 and CDR2: SGHTA, FQGTGA. CDR3 length: 13 residues. Deletions cut 5 bases from V and 7 bases from J, with 14 bases between. The CDR3 sequence is CASSLAGAGGYTF. The CDR3 coding sequence is TGTGCCAGCAGCCTGGCCGGGGCTGGTGGCTACACCTTC. The full variable domain, with the rest looked up from reference TRBV7-3 and TRBJ1-2, is GAGVSQTPSNKVTEKGKYVELRCDPISGHTALYWYRQSLGQGPEFLIYFQGTGAADDSGLPNDRFFAVRPEGSVSTLKIQRTERGDSAVYLCASSLAGAGGYTFGSGTRLTVV.

CDR3 in DNA: TGTGCCAGCAGCCACTCCCAGACAGGGCGGTGGCAGCCCCAGCATTTT. Translated: CASSHSQTGRWQPQHF. The chain links TRBV3-1 to TRBJ1-5; 7 positions agree with TRBD1. V gave up 3 bases and J gave up 7 bases; unmatched junction bases: 12. Germline CDR1 reads LGHDT; CDR2 reads YNNKEL (reference sequence). The CDR3 is 16 amino acids.

The genes are TRBV20-1 and TRBJ2-2; D possibly corresponds to TRBD2 (6 bases). CDR1 is DFQATT and CDR2 is SNEGSKA in the germline V gene (reference sequence). CDR3 size: 14 residues. The V end lost 6 bases, the J end lost 0 bases, and 11 bases lay between the germline ends. CDR3 nucleotides: TGCAGTGCGACCGGGAGCGCGAACACCGGGGAGCTGTTTTTT. Its protein is CSATGSANTGELFF.

This rearrangement joins TRBV10-3 to TRBJ2-1; 11 bases match TRBD2. The CDR3 length is 16 residues. Germline CDR1 reads ENHRY; CDR2 reads SYGVKD. The junction had 7 bases not matched to a gene; V was cut back by 5 bases and J by 4 bases. The CDR3 DNA reads TGTGCCATCAGTTCGACGACTAGCGGGGATTACAATGAGCAGTTCTTC. The encoded protein is CAISSTTSGDYNEQFF.

This clonotype occurred a few times. CDR3 sequence reads: CASSLRGLSYNEQFF. The CDR3 nucleotides read TGCGCCAGCAGCTTGCGGGGCCTCTCCTACAATGAGCAGTTCTTC. The chain recombines TRBV5-1 with TRBJ2-1; D tentatively reads TRBD1 or TRBD2 (5 bases each). Germline V CDR1 and CDR2: SGHRS, YFSETQ. Trimming removed 1 base from V and 0 bases from J, with 8 bases in between. CDR3 length: 15 residues.

V is TRBV6-1 and J is TRBJ2-7; D unclear. Germline V gives CDR1 MNHNS, CDR2 SASEGT. There are 12 residues in the CDR3. Trimming cost V 8 bases and J 1 base, with 9 bases left between them. The CDR3 reads CASESISYEQYV. The CDR3, as DNA: TGTGCCAGCGAGTCAATTTCCTACGAGCAGTACGTC.

The table lists this clonotype with many counts. V is TRBV7-6 and J is TRBJ2-7; TRBD1 matches at 9 bases. Unmatched junction bases numbered 8, after V lost 1 base and J lost 4 bases. The CDR3 has 16 amino acids. The germline CDR1 and CDR2 sequences are SGHVS and FNYEAQ. The CDR3 DNA follows: TGTGCCAGCAGCTTAGTATCGGGACAGGGTGTATACGAGCAGTACTTC. Its protein product is CASSLVSGQGVYEQYF.

V gene TRBV6-6 combines with J gene TRBJ2-7; D might be TRBD1 or TRBD2, each matching 6 bases. The CDR3 has 14 residues. V was shortened by 8 bases and J by 4 bases, with 18 bases between the two germline ends. Germline CDR1 reads MNHNY; CDR2 reads SVGAGI (reference sequence). The DNA for the CDR3 is TGTGCCAGCCTTCTGGGGGGCCGGTCGTACGAGCAGTACTTC. It encodes CASLLGGRSYEQYF.

V is TRBV6-1 and J is TRBJ2-5, with D possibly TRBD1 on 6 matching bases. The CDR3 is 14 residues long. CDR1 MNHNS and CDR2 SASEGT come from the germline V gene. V dropped 6 bases and J dropped 4 bases, with 15 bases sitting between them. The CDR3 bases are TGTGCCAGCAGCGCACAGGGTTCGCGAGAGACCCAGTACTTC. This sequence encodes CASSAQGSRETQYF.